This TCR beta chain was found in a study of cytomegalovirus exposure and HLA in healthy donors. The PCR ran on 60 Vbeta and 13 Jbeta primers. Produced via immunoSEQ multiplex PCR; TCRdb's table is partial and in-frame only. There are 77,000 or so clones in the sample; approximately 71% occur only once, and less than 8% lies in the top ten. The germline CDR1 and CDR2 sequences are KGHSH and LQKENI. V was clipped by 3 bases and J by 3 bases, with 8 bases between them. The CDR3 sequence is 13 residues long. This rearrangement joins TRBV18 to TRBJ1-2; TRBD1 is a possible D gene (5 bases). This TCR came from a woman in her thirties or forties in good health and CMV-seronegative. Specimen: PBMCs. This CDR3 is CASSPDRYYGYTF. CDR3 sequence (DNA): TGTGCCAGCTCACCCGACAGATACTATGGCTACACCTTC.